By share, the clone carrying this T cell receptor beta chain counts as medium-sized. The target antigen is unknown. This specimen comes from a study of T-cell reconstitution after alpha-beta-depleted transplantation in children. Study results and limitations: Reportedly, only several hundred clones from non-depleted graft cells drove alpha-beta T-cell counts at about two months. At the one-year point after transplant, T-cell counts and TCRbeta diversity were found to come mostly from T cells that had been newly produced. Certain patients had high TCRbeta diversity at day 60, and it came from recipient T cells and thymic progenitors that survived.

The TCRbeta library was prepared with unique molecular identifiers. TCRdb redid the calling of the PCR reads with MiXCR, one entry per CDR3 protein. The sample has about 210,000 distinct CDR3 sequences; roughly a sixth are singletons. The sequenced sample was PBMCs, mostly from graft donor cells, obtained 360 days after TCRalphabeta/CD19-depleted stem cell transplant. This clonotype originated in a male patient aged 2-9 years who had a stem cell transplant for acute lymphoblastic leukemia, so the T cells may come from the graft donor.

In nucleotides, the CDR3 is TGTGCCTGGACATCGACCGCGAATCAGCCCCAGCATTTT. Protein product: CAWTSTANQPQHF. This chain joins TRBV30 and TRBJ1-5; no reliable D call. The CDR3 is made up of 13 amino acids. Trimming took 4 bases from V and 4 from J, leaving 11 bases between them. Germline V gene sequence: CDR1 GTSNPN, CDR2 SVGIG (reference sequence).